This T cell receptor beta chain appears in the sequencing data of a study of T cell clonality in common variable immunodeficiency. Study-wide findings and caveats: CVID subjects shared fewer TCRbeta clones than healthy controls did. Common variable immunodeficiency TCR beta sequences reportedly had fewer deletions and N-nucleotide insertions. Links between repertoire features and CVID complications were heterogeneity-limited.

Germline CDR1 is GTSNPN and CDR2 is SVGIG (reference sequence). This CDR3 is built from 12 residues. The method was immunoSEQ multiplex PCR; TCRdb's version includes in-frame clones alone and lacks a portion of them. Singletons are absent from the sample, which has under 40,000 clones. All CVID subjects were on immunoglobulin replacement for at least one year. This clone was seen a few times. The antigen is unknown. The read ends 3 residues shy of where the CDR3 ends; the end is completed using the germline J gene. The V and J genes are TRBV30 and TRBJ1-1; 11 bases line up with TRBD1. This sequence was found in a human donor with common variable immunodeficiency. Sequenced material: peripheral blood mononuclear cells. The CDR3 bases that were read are TGTGCCTGGAATTCGGGACAGGGGGGG. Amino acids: CAWNSGQGG. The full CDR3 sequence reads CAWNSGQGGAFF.